This TCR beta chain was found in a study of blood T cell repertoires in COVID-19. Using immunoSEQ multiplex PCR, the repertoire was profiled, and TCRdb retains in-frame clones only, with some absent. This table holds 200,000 to 250,000 clones, roughly 85% found once. Cohort placement rested on clinical history that participants reported themselves. Trimming cost V 3 bases and J 6 bases; bases outside gene matches: 19. There are 19 residues in the CDR3. Germline V gene sequence: CDR1 SGHRS, CDR2 YFSETQ. The sequence was collected from a middle-aged woman with acute COVID-19. The genes are TRBV5-1 and TRBJ2-2; TRBD1 agrees at 8 bases. Sequencing was done on a sample of PBMCs or T cells enriched from blood (not recorded which). Here the CDR3 DNA reads TGCGCCAGCAGCTGGGACAGGCAGGGGTCGGTGGCTGAAGCCGGGGAGCTGTTTTTT. Encoded protein: CASSWDRQGSVAEAGELFF.